The table lists the clone carrying this T cell receptor (beta chain) with a few counts. Its antigen is not identified. The authors incorporated unique molecular identifiers into the TCR beta cDNA libraries. Each batch of roughly 0.95 to 10 million T cells produced 450,000 to 500,000 cDNA molecules. TCRdb processed the PCR reads anew with MiXCR; each CDR3 protein has one entry. The table lists 450,000 to 650,000 distinct CDR3 sequences, about 44% of them singletons. This record belongs to a study of post-analysis software for immune sequencing data. Overall study context: Included among the disease courses, which were recorded for the cohort, were relapsing-remitting, secondary progressive and progressive-relapsing multiple sclerosis.

This CDR3 is built from 12 residues. Germline CDR1 reads SEHNR; CDR2 reads FQNEAQ (reference sequence). The ends were cut back, 6 bases at V and 6 bases at J, with 11 bases in the middle. Whole-study results and caveats: When patients were compared with controls, four to six TRBV segments were more frequent, TRBV5-6, TRBV5-1 and TRBV20-1 among them. Compared against controls, patients with multiple sclerosis displayed significantly lower normalized Chao1 diversity.

The rearrangement uses TRBV7-9 and TRBJ1-1; D is unclear. Sequencing input: blood. The TCR was taken from a girl under 18 with multiple sclerosis. CDR3 nucleotides: TGTGCCAGCAGTCCTCCGGGCCCTGAAGCTTTCTTT. Protein: CASSPPGPEAFF.